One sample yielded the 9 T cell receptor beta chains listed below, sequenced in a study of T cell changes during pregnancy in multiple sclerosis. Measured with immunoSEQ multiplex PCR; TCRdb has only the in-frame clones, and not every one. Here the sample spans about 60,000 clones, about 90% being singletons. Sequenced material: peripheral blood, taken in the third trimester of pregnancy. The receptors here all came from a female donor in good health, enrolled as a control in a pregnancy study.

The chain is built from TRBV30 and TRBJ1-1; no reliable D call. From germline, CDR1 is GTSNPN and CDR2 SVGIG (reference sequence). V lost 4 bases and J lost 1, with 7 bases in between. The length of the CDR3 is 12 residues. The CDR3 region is CAWTHRNTEAFF. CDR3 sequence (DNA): TGTGCCTGGACCCACAGGAACACTGAAGCTTTCTTT.

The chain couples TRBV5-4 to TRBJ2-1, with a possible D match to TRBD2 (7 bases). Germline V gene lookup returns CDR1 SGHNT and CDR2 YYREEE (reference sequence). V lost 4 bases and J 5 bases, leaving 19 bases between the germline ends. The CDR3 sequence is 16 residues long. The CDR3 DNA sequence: TGTGCCAGCAGCGGGGGGGCCCTAGCATATAACAATGAGCAGTTCTTC. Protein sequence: CASSGGALAYNNEQFF.

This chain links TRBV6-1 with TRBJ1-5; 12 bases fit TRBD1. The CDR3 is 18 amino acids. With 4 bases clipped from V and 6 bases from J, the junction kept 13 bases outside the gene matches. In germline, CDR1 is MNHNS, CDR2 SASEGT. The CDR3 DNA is TGTGCCAGCAGTGCCGTTCCTAGCGGGACAGGGGGCATTCAGCCCCAGCATTTT. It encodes CASSAVPSGTGGIQPQHF.

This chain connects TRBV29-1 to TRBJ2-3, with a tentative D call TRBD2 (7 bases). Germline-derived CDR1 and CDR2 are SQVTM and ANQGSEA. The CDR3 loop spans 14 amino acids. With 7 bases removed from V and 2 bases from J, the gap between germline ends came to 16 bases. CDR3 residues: CSGSGGHNTDTQYF. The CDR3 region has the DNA TGCAGCGGATCGGGGGGACATAACACAGATACGCAGTATTTT.

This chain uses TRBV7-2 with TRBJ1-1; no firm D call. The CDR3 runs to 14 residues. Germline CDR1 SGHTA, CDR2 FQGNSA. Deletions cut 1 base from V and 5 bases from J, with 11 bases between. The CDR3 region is CASSLGGSRTEAFF. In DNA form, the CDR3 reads TGTGCCAGCAGCTTAGGAGGGAGTCGAACTGAAGCTTTCTTT.

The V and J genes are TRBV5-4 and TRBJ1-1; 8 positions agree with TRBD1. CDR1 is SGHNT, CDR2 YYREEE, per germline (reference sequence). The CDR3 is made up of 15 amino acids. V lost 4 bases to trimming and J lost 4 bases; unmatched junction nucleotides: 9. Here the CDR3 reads CASSGEQGEITEAFF. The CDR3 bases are TGTGCCAGCAGCGGGGAACAGGGGGAGATCACTGAAGCTTTCTTT.

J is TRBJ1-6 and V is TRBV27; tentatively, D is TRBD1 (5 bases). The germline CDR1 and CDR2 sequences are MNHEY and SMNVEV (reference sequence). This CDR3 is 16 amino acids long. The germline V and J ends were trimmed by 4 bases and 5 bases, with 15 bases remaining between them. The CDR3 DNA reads TGTGCCAGCAGTTCTTATTTGGACATCGATAATTCACCCCTCCACTTT. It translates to CASSSYLDIDNSPLHF.

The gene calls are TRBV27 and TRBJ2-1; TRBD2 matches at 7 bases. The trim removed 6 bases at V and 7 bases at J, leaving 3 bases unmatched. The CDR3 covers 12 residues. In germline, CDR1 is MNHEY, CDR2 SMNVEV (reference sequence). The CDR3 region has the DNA TGTGCCAGCAGGGGGGGGTTTAATGAGCAGTTCTTC. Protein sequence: CASRGGFNEQFF.

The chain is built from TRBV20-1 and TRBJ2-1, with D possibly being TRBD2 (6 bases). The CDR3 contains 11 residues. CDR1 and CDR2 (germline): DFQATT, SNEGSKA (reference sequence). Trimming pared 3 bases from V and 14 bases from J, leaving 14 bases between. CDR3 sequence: CSASPGTGKFF. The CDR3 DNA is TGCAGTGCTAGCCCGGGGACTGGAAAGTTCTTC.